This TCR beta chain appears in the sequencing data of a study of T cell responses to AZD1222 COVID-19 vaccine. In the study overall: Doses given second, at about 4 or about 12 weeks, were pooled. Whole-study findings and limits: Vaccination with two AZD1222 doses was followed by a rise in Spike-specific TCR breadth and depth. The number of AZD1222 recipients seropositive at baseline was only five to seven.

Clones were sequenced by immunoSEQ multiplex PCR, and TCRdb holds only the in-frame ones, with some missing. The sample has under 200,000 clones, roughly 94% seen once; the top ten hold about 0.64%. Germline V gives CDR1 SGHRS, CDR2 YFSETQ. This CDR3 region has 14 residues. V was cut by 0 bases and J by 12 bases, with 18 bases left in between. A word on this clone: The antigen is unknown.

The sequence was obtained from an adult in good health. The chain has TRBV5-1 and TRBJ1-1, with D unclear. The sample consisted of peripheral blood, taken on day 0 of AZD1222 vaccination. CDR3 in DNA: TGCGCCAGCAGCTTGGCCGGGGAAGGTGCGAGGTCTTTCTTT. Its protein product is CASSLAGEGARSFF. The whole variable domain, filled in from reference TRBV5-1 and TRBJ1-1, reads KAGVTQTPRYLIKTRGQQVTLSCSPISGHRSVSWYQQTPGQGLQFLFEYFSETQRNKGNFPGRFSGRQFSNSRSEMNVSTLELGDSALYLCASSLAGEGARSFFGQGTRLTVV.